The 21 T cell receptor beta chains in this list originate from one sample, sequenced in a study of OX40 agonist ivuxolimab in advanced cancers. Repertoires were generated with immunoSEQ multiplex PCR, while TCRdb's copy carries only in-frame clones and drops some. The repertoire has some 28,000 clones, 90% of them found once; the top ten carry 24%. The sequences come from CD4+ or CD8+ T cells sorted from blood, collected in a trial of the OX40 agonist ivuxolimab. These receptors all come from an adult with an advanced solid tumor such as melanoma, head and neck, liver or kidney cancer.

The chain uses TRBV9 and TRBJ2-2; D is uncertain. Trimming left V 1 base short and J 1 base short, with 14 bases between. In germline, CDR1 is SGDLS, CDR2 YYNGEE. CDR3 length equals 17 residues. CDR3 region: CASSVQSGRVNTGELFF. CDR3 nucleotide sequence: TGTGCCAGCAGCGTACAATCTGGACGTGTGAACACCGGGGAGCTGTTTTTT. Complete variable domain (other parts from reference TRBV9 and TRBJ2-2): DSGVTQTPKHLITATGQRVTLRCSPRSGDLSVYWYQQSLDQGLQFLIQYYNGEERAKGNILERFSAQQFPDLHSELNLSSLELGDSALYFCASSVQSGRVNTGELFFGEGSRLTVL.

V gene TRBV7-2 combines with J gene TRBJ1-3; D unclear. Germline V gene sequence: CDR1 SGHTA, CDR2 FQGNSA. The CDR3 is 15 amino acids. V was shortened by 1 base and J by 0 bases, with 7 bases between the two germline ends. CDR3 DNA: TGTGCCAGCAGCTTAGACGCCACCTCTGGAAACACCATATATTTT. Amino acid sequence: CASSLDATSGNTIYF. The whole variable domain, remainder taken from reference TRBV7-2 and TRBJ1-3, is GAGVSQSPSNKVTEKGKDVELRCDPISGHTALYWYRQSLGQGLEFLIYFQGNSAPDKSGLPSDRFSAERTGGSVSTLTIQRTQQEDSAVYLCASSLDATSGNTIYFGEGSWLTVV.

The chain couples TRBV21-1 to TRBJ2-4; the table gives TRBD1 as D, unverified against the DNA. TRBV21-1 is deemed a pseudogene. The CDR3 has 16 residues. For the CDR3, the DNA is TGTGCCAGCAGCACCTGGCCCTCCCCTCGACAAGCCCCTCAGTACTTC. Protein product: CASSTWPSPRQAPQYF.

This clone was detected only once. The chain links TRBV10-3 to TRBJ2-6; 9 bases map to TRBD2. V shed 0 bases, J shed 0 bases, and the junction held 6 bases outside the gene matches. Germline V gives CDR1 ENHRY, CDR2 SYGVKD. This CDR3 comprises 19 residues. This chain's CDR3 is CAISESELAGVSGANVLTF. The CDR3 DNA reads TGTGCCATCAGTGAGTCGGAACTAGCGGGTGTCTCTGGGGCCAACGTCCTGACTTTC.

This clone was detected only a few times. The chain combines TRBV5-1 with TRBJ2-7, with D unclear. Trimming shortened V by 3 bases and J by 2 bases, and 3 bases separated the two germline ends. This CDR3 spans 11 amino acids. Germline CDR1 and CDR2: SGHRS and YFSETQ. Here the CDR3 DNA reads TGCGCCAGCAGCTCCGCCTACGAGCAGTACTTC. Translation gives CASSSAYEQYF.

This chain links TRBV27 with TRBJ2-1; 8 nucleotides align to TRBD2. The junction had 6 bases not matched to a gene; V was cut back by 5 bases and J by 0 bases. The CDR3 spans 16 residues. Per germline, CDR1 MNHEY and CDR2 SMNVEV (reference sequence). The DNA for the CDR3 is TGTGCCAGCAGTCCCCTCAGCGGGGGCTCCTACAATGAGCAGTTCTTC. It translates to CASSPLSGGSYNEQFF.

This clone has just one count. J is TRBJ2-7 and V is TRBV30; D gene ambiguous. This CDR3 spans 12 amino acids. CDR1 GTSNPN and CDR2 SVGIG come from the germline V gene (reference sequence). Trimming took 0 bases from V and 5 from J, leaving 8 bases between them. In DNA, the CDR3 is TGTGCCTGGAGTGTAGGGTTCCACGAGCAGTACTTC. Residues: CAWSVGFHEQYF.

This chain links TRBV10-3 with TRBJ1-1, with unresolved D. The CDR3 is made up of 15 amino acids. Deletions cut 2 bases from V and 3 bases from J, with 13 bases between. Germline CDR1 reads ENHRY; CDR2 reads SYGVKD. CDR3: CAISELLGRDTEAFF. The CDR3 nucleotides are TGTGCCATCAGTGAGCTATTGGGGAGGGACACTGAAGCTTTCTTT.

This sequence joins TRBV19 and TRBJ2-1; TRBD2 matches 7 bases. Losses at the gene ends were 3 bases for V and 6 bases for J; bases not matched to a gene: 8. CDR3 length: 15 residues. CDR1 and CDR2 (germline): LNHDA, SQIVND (reference sequence). This CDR3 is CASSIPSGTLNEQFF. In nucleotides, the CDR3 is TGTGCCAGTAGTATCCCAAGCGGGACCCTCAATGAGCAGTTCTTC.

V gene TRBV11-2 combines with J gene TRBJ2-7; possibly TRBD1 or TRBD2 for D (6 bases each). CDR3 size: 15 residues. The germline gives CDR1 SGHAT, CDR2 FQNNGV. The ends were cut back, 5 bases at V and 4 bases at J, with 18 bases in the middle. The CDR3 is CASSRFAGEVYEQYF. The CDR3 DNA sequence: TGTGCCAGCAGCCGCTTCGCAGGGGAGGTGTACGAGCAGTACTTC.

The chain carries TRBV27 and TRBJ1-1; no clear D gene. Germline CDR1 MNHEY, CDR2 SMNVEV (reference sequence). V was trimmed by 1 base and J by 2 bases, leaving 14 bases between them. The CDR3 loop spans 16 amino acids. As DNA, the CDR3 is TGTGCCAGCAGTTTATACGTAACGGCGTTTAACACTGAAGCTTTCTTT. It translates to CASSLYVTAFNTEAFF.

The gene calls are TRBV11-3 and TRBJ2-3; possible D gene TRBD2, 6 bases. V shed 1 base and J shed 1 base, with 6 bases lying between them. This CDR3 comprises 14 residues. Germline CDR1 and CDR2: SGHNT and YENEEA. The chain's CDR3 is CASSLGEGTDTQYF. The DNA of the CDR3 is TGTGCCAGCAGCTTAGGGGAGGGCACAGATACGCAGTATTTT.

The chain combines TRBV6-5 with TRBJ2-1; D might be TRBD2 (5 bases). The ends were cut back, 4 bases at V and 4 bases at J, with 11 bases in the middle. The germline CDR1 and CDR2 sequences are MNHEY and SVGAGI. The CDR3 loop spans 14 amino acids. The DNA for the CDR3 is TGTGCCAGCAGTTCCCAGCGGCAATACAATGAGCAGTTCTTC. It codes for CASSSQRQYNEQFF.

The chain is built from TRBV5-4 and TRBJ1-2; D remains ambiguous. The CDR3 spans 17 residues. Germline CDR1 SGHNT, CDR2 YYREEE (reference sequence). V was trimmed by 2 bases and J by 0 bases, leaving 17 bases between them. Written as DNA, the CDR3 is TGTGCCAGCAGCTTATTCCCAGGTTCGAGAACTAACTATGGCTACACCTTC. It encodes CASSLFPGSRTNYGYTF.

V is TRBV19 and J is TRBJ2-2, with D tentatively TRBD2 (6 bases). Looked up from germline, CDR1 is LNHDA and CDR2 is SQIVND (reference sequence). The CDR3 is 19 amino acids. Between the trimmed V and J ends, which lost 10 bases and 0 bases, there was a span of 27 bases. CDR3 region: CANKGSGVGGSANTGELFF. In nucleotides, the CDR3 is TGTGCCAATAAGGGATCGGGGGTTGGAGGGAGTGCGAACACCGGGGAGCTGTTTTTT.

As DNA, the CDR3 is TGTGCCAGCAGCTTAGTCTCTGGCGACTACACAGATACGCAGTATTTT. Protein: CASSLVSGDYTDTQYF. V usage is TRBV11-2 and J usage is TRBJ2-3, with a weak D call TRBD2 (5 bases). This CDR3 is 16 amino acids long. V gave up 1 base and J gave up 2 bases, with 13 bases separating them. The germline CDR1 and CDR2 sequences are SGHAT and FQNNGV.

The chain couples TRBV19 to TRBJ2-3; D remains unclear. This CDR3 region has 13 residues. Trimming shortened V by 5 bases and J by 4 bases, and 10 bases separated the two germline ends. CDR1 is LNHDA, CDR2 SQIVND, per germline (reference sequence). The CDR3 sequence: CASSPGRADTQYF. The CDR3 region has the DNA TGTGCCAGTAGTCCCGGGCGCGCAGATACGCAGTATTTT.

The gene calls are TRBV12-5 and TRBJ2-7, with D perhaps matching TRBD1 (6 bases). V shed 2 bases and J shed 7 bases, with 9 bases lying between them. Germline lookup yields CDR1 LGHNT and CDR2 FRNRAP. CDR3 size: 12 residues. In nucleotides, the CDR3 is TGTGCTAGTGGTTTGACAGGGACGGAGCAGTACTTC. It encodes CASGLTGTEQYF.

This clone was observed a handful of times. The chain joins TRBV19 to TRBJ1-4; TRBD1 matches at 7 bases. Germline V gives CDR1 LNHDA, CDR2 SQIVND (reference sequence). V lost 1 base and J lost 5; bases outside the gene matches: 4. The CDR3 is made up of 15 amino acids. The CDR3 nucleotides read TGTGCCAGTAGTATAGGGGAGACAGGGAATGAAAAACTGTTTTTT. Its protein product is CASSIGETGNEKLFF.

The chain has TRBV19 and TRBJ2-7, with D perhaps matching TRBD2 (6 bases). Germline V gene lookup returns CDR1 LNHDA and CDR2 SQIVND (reference sequence). The germline V and J ends were trimmed by 9 bases and 0 bases, with 12 bases remaining between them. The CDR3 consists of 13 residues. CDR3 sequence: CARKEGSSYEQYF. As DNA, the CDR3 is TGTGCCAGAAAGGAGGGTAGCTCCTACGAGCAGTACTTC.

On this clone: Within the sample, other DNA sequences also encode this same CDR3. This chain uses TRBV7-9 with TRBJ1-1, with 8 bases that match TRBD1. The V segment lost 0 bases and the J segment 1 base; nucleotides outside the gene matches: 10. Germline V gene lookup returns CDR1 SEHNR and CDR2 FQNEAQ (reference sequence). The CDR3 loop spans 18 amino acids. The CDR3 coding sequence is TGTGCCAGCAGCTTAGCTCTCTCTTTGGACAGGGAGAACACTGAAGCTTTCTTT. It is translated as CASSLALSLDRENTEAFF.